Listed below are T cell receptor beta chains from one sample, sequenced in a study of T-cell memory formation after mild COVID-19. Via MiXCR, TCRdb re-called the 5' RACE reads, giving one row per CDR3 protein. The data hold fewer than 150,000 distinct CDR3 sequences, with 11% to 15% observed a single time. Input material: PBMCs or a T cell subset sorted from them (not recorded which). Every receptor here comes from an adult woman who had mild COVID-19 (a few samples of this study predate the infection). Cell type and time point are not known. Each CDR3 is given with its conserved first and last residue. D genes are given only for firm matches. Size values are once, few and many counts, or a class for expanded clones, and some rows have none.

abundance: few; d_gene: .; v_gene: TRBV5-5; j_gene: TRBJ2-5; CDR3nt: TGTGCCAGCAGCTTGACGAACAGCCGCCAAGAGACCCAGTACTTC; CDR3aa: CASSLTNSRQETQYF
abundance: .; d_gene: .; v_gene: TRBV5-6; j_gene: TRBJ1-6; CDR3nt: TGTGCCAGCAGCCAGAGAACCTTAGAGCATAATTCACCCCTCCACTTT; CDR3aa: CASSQRTLEHNSPLHF
abundance: few; d_gene: .; v_gene: TRBV7-6; j_gene: TRBJ2-7; CDR3nt: TGTGCCAGCAGTGAGGGGGACGAGCAGTACTTC; CDR3aa: CASSEGDEQYF
abundance: .; d_gene: TRBD1; v_gene: TRBV19; j_gene: TRBJ1-5; CDR3nt: TGTGCCAGTAGAATTACAGGGGATCAGCCCCAGCATTTT; CDR3aa: CASRITGDQPQHF
abundance: many; d_gene: .; v_gene: TRBV2; j_gene: TRBJ1-5; CDR3nt: TGTGCCAGCAGTGAATTTGGGATAGGGTACAATCAGCCCCAGCATTTT; CDR3aa: CASSEFGIGYNQPQHF
abundance: .; d_gene: .; v_gene: TRBV6-2/TRBV6-3; j_gene: TRBJ2-5; CDR3nt: TGTGCCAGCAGTAGCTTCCAGGAGGGCGGAGAGACCCAGTACTTC; CDR3aa: CASSSFQEGGETQYF
abundance: .; d_gene: TRBD2; v_gene: TRBV9; j_gene: TRBJ2-3; CDR3nt: TGTGCCAGCAGCGTAGGCGGGGGGGCATTCACAGATACGCAGTATTTT; CDR3aa: CASSVGGGAFTDTQYF
abundance: many; d_gene: TRBD1; v_gene: TRBV20-1; j_gene: TRBJ2-7; CDR3nt: TGCAGTGCACCGGGACAGGGGTTGGACGAGCAGTACTTC; CDR3aa: CSAPGQGLDEQYF
abundance: .; d_gene: .; v_gene: TRBV5-1; j_gene: TRBJ1-6; CDR3nt: TGCGCCAGCAGCTCTGGGGAGGGGGGGTATAATTCACCCCTCCACTTT; CDR3aa: CASSSGEGGYNSPLHF
abundance: many; d_gene: .; v_gene: TRBV7-9; j_gene: TRBJ2-1; CDR3nt: TGTGCCAGCAGCTCACCAGGGGATCGTGAGCAGTTCTTC; CDR3aa: CASSSPGDREQFF
abundance: few; d_gene: .; v_gene: TRBV4-1; j_gene: TRBJ1-1; CDR3nt: TGCGCCAGCAGCCAAGATCCACCCCCCGATGAAGCTTTCTTT; CDR3aa: CASSQDPPPDEAFF
abundance: few; d_gene: TRBD2; v_gene: TRBV5-1; j_gene: TRBJ2-7; CDR3nt: TGCGCCAGCAGCTTGGAGGGGACTAGCGGGAGTTCCTACGAGCAGTACTTC; CDR3aa: CASSLEGTSGSSYEQYF
abundance: few; d_gene: TRBD1; v_gene: TRBV12-3/TRBV12-4; j_gene: TRBJ1-2; CDR3nt: TGTGCCAGCAGTCCTCTTACCGGGACAGTGGTATATGGCTACACCTTC; CDR3aa: CASSPLTGTVVYGYTF
abundance: few; d_gene: TRBD1; v_gene: TRBV6-5; j_gene: TRBJ2-1; CDR3nt: TGTGCCAGCAGTTCCGGACAGGGGGCTTTTAATGAGCAGTTCTTC; CDR3aa: CASSSGQGAFNEQFF
abundance: .; d_gene: TRBD1; v_gene: TRBV11-2; j_gene: TRBJ2-7; CDR3nt: TGTGCCAGCAGCTTGGGACAGCCCCTGGACGAGCAGTACTTC; CDR3aa: CASSLGQPLDEQYF
abundance: .; d_gene: .; v_gene: TRBV7-9; j_gene: TRBJ1-2; CDR3nt: TGTGCCAGCAGCCGCGTCGGGGCCGGGAACTATGGCTACACCTTC; CDR3aa: CASSRVGAGNYGYTF
abundance: .; d_gene: TRBD2; v_gene: TRBV9; j_gene: TRBJ2-1; CDR3nt: TGTGCCAGCAGCGCGGGACTAGCGGGCATATACAATGAGCAGTTCTTC; CDR3aa: CASSAGLAGIYNEQFF
abundance: .; d_gene: TRBD2; v_gene: TRBV27; j_gene: TRBJ2-7; CDR3nt: TGTGCCAGCAAGCTAGCGGGATGGGTTTCCTACGAGCAGTACTTC; CDR3aa: CASKLAGWVSYEQYF
abundance: few; d_gene: .; v_gene: TRBV3-1; j_gene: TRBJ1-1; CDR3nt: TGTGCCAGCAGCCCTAGGAGTGCGGGTCAGAAGACTGAAGCTTTCTTT; CDR3aa: CASSPRSAGQKTEAFF
abundance: .; d_gene: .; v_gene: TRBV4-1; j_gene: TRBJ1-1; CDR3nt: TGCGCCAGCAGCCAAGGGCTCACTGAAGCTTTCTTT; CDR3aa: CASSQGLTEAFF